The clone carrying this TCR beta chain is a singleton in its sample. Only in-frame clones appear in the TCRdb table, and some are missing; sequencing was by immunoSEQ multiplex PCR. This table holds roughly 190,000 clones, about 85% found once. This record comes from a study of blood T cell repertoires in COVID-19. Background on the study: Either two negative PCRs, clearance, or symptom resolution qualified Cohort 3 donors as recovered. Nucleic acid was either cDNA or gDNA, and it came from T cells, B-cell-depleted T cells, or PBMCs.

Trimming shortened V by 2 bases and J by 5 bases, and 13 bases separated the two germline ends. This CDR3 region has 15 residues. From germline, CDR1 is SGHTA and CDR2 FQGNSA. The receptor comes from a woman in her thirties or forties in a cohort exposed to, infected with or recovered from COVID-19 (not recorded which). This chain connects TRBV7-2 to TRBJ1-5; perhaps TRBD1 as D (5 bases). The source material was PBMCs or T cells enriched from blood (not recorded which). CDR3 region: CASSLSAGQDQPQHF. The CDR3 bases are TGTGCCAGCAGCTTATCGGCAGGGCAAGATCAGCCCCAGCATTTT.